A selection of T cell receptor beta chains follows, all from one sample in a study of OX40 agonist ivuxolimab in advanced cancers. Method: immunoSEQ multiplex PCR; TCRdb's copy keeps in-frame clones and lacks some. The sample consists of tens of thousands of clones, about 90% of them appearing once. Sequencing was performed on CD4+ or CD8+ T cells sorted from blood, taken in a trial of the OX40 agonist ivuxolimab. These receptors were taken from an adult with an advanced solid tumor such as melanoma, head and neck, liver or kidney cancer. Both conserved end residues are part of each CDR3. The order of the fields is D gene, CDR3 length, V gene, clone size, J gene, CDR3 protein, CDR3 DNA. A D gene is named only where the DNA matches it firmly. Rows give clone size only sometimes, using once, few, many, or a class for an expanded clone.

.,14,TRBV4-2,.,TRBJ2-7,CASSQAKLSYEQYF,TGTGCCAGCAGCCAAGCGAAGCTCTCCTACGAGCAGTACTTC
.,16,TRBV9,once,TRBJ2-2,CASSVGMGVNTGELFF,TGTGCCAGCAGCGTAGGAATGGGGGTAAACACCGGGGAGCTGTTTTTT
.,16,TRBV11-2,.,TRBJ1-4,CASSLAPPETNEKLFF,TGTGCCAGCAGCTTAGCGCCTCCTGAAACTAATGAAAAACTGTTTTTT
.,12,TRBV6-1,.,TRBJ1-1,CASKRQNTEAFF,TGTGCCAGCAAAAGGCAGAACACTGAAGCTTTCTTT
.,16,TRBV9,.,TRBJ1-3,CASSPSEGRSGNTIYF,TGTGCCAGCAGCCCATCGGAGGGGCGATCTGGAAACACCATATATTTT
.,14,TRBV9,once,TRBJ1-2,CASSPIGDSHGYTF,TGTGCCAGCAGCCCCATTGGGGATTCCCATGGCTACACCTTC
.,13,TRBV6-5,.,TRBJ2-5,CASTKDSQEAQYF,TGTGCCAGCACCAAGGACAGCCAAGAGGCCCAGTACTTC
TRBD1,13,TRBV6-4,.,TRBJ2-7,CASSPGTANEQYF,TGTGCCAGCAGTCCCGGGACAGCTAACGAGCAGTACTTC
TRBD1,12,TRBV2,.,TRBJ1-4,CASGTGREKLFF,TGTGCCAGCGGGACAGGGCGTGAAAAACTGTTTTTT
TRBD2,15,TRBV19,once,TRBJ2-7,CASTHIAGGFYEQYF,TGTGCCAGTACTCACATAGCGGGGGGTTTCTACGAGCAGTACTTC
.,16,TRBV5-1,.,TRBJ2-5,CASSLAHSQYQETQYF,TGCGCCAGCAGCTTGGCCCACAGCCAATACCAAGAGACCCAGTACTTC
TRBD1,15,TRBV4-3,.,TRBJ2-1,CASRQDRGPYNEQFF,TGCGCCAGCAGGCAAGACAGGGGGCCCTACAATGAGCAGTTCTTC
TRBD1,15,TRBV6-5,.,TRBJ2-3,CASSYLGQGADTQYF,TGTGCCAGCAGTTACCTCGGACAGGGAGCAGATACGCAGTATTTT
TRBD1,15,TRBV30,.,TRBJ1-5,CAWSETGGAFQPQHF,TGTGCCTGGAGTGAAACAGGGGGCGCGTTTCAGCCCCAGCATTTT
.,14,TRBV27,.,TRBJ1-2,CASSPGGVPYGYTF,TGTGCCAGCAGTCCCGGGGGGGTGCCCTATGGCTACACCTTC
TRBD1,15,TRBV9,.,TRBJ2-7,CASSAEPDRAYEQYF,TGTGCCAGCAGCGCGGAACCCGACAGGGCCTACGAGCAGTACTTC
TRBD1,15,TRBV13,.,TRBJ1-1,CASSLRQGMNTEAFF,TGTGCCAGCAGCCTCAGACAGGGAATGAACACTGAAGCTTTCTTT
.,13,TRBV6-5,.,TRBJ2-7,CASSYSTGYEQYF,TGTGCCAGCAGTTACTCCACAGGGTACGAGCAGTACTTC
TRBD1,15,TRBV27,.,TRBJ1-2,CASSLSRTGWGGYTF,TGTGCCAGCAGTTTATCGAGGACAGGCTGGGGAGGCTACACCTTC
.,13,TRBV6-4,.,TRBJ2-3,CASSADWADTQYF,TGTGCCAGCAGCGCTGACTGGGCAGATACGCAGTATTTT
.,15,TRBV4-3,once,TRBJ2-7,CASSQEADSSYEQYF,TGCGCCAGCAGCCAAGAGGCGGATAGCTCCTACGAGCAGTACTTC
.,18,TRBV7-9,.,TRBJ2-5,CASSSTAFPAVDQETQYF,TGTGCCAGCAGCTCGACAGCATTCCCCGCGGTCGACCAAGAGACCCAGTACTTC
.,17,TRBV12-1,once,TRBJ2-5,CASSFPPLWLAVETQYF,TGTGCCAGCAGCTTTCCTCCATTGTGGCTGGCGGTAGAGACCCAGTACTTC
TRBD2,17,TRBV4-1,.,TRBJ2-1,CASSQDTSGGLYNEQFF,TGCGCCAGCAGCCAAGACACTAGCGGGGGGCTTTACAATGAGCAGTTCTTC
.,14,TRBV6-4,few,TRBJ2-2,CASSDRDSTGELFF,TGTGCCAGCAGTGACCGCGACAGCACCGGGGAGCTGTTTTTT
.,14,TRBV27,.,TRBJ1-1,CASSLGGENTEAFF,TGTGCCAGCAGTTTAGGGGGGGAGAACACTGAAGCTTTCTTT
.,16,TRBV30,.,TRBJ2-6,CAWRKNMNSGANVLTF,TGTGCCTGGAGGAAGAACATGAACTCTGGGGCCAACGTCCTGACTTTC
.,13,TRBV27,.,TRBJ2-7,CASSLSGGYEQYF,TGTGCCAGCAGTTTATCCGGGGGATACGAGCAGTACTTC
.,19,TRBV19,.,TRBJ2-6,CASSLILDSELAGANVLTF,TGTGCCAGTAGTCTAATCCTAGACAGCGAGTTGGCTGGGGCCAACGTCCTGACTTTC
TRBD2,16,TRBV5-4,.,TRBJ2-3,CASSPTAGGDYTTQYF,TGTGCCAGCAGCCCCACGGCGGGGGGGGATTATACTACGCAGTATTTT
TRBD1,15,TRBV5-1,once,TRBJ2-7,CASSLTGVSSYEQYF,TGCGCCAGCAGCTTGACAGGGGTCAGTTCCTACGAGCAGTACTTC
.,14,TRBV6-1,.,TRBJ1-1,CASSEMGSGTEAFF,TGTGCCAGCAGTGAAATGGGGTCGGGCACTGAAGCTTTCTTT
.,15,TRBV9,.,TRBJ1-1,CASSVGTYMNTEAFF,TGTGCCAGCAGCGTAGGGACGTACATGAACACTGAAGCTTTCTTT
.,12,TRBV7-9,.,TRBJ1-1,CASAGGGTEAFF,TGTGCCAGCGCGGGGGGAGGAACTGAAGCTTTCTTT
TRBD1,14,TRBV6-5,.,TRBJ2-3,CASSYGQGTDTQYF,TGTGCCAGCAGTTACGGACAGGGTACAGATACGCAGTATTTT
.,18,TRBV14,once,TRBJ2-2,CASSQAKLGGRGTGELFF,TGTGCCAGCAGCCAAGCAAAACTCGGGGGCCGGGGGACCGGGGAGCTGTTTTTT
TRBD2,15,TRBV5-6,.,TRBJ2-3,CASFRPGGGTDTQYF,TGTGCCAGCTTCCGGCCGGGCGGGGGAACAGATACGCAGTATTTT
.,13,TRBV12-5,.,TRBJ1-5,CASGWDTDQPQHF,TGTGCTAGTGGTTGGGACACCGATCAGCCCCAGCATTTT
TRBD2,15,TRBV6-4,once,TRBJ2-6,CASSPSGSGANVLTF,TGTGCCAGCAGCCCTAGCGGCTCTGGGGCCAACGTCCTGACTTTC
.,12,TRBV9,.,TRBJ2-7,CASSEGRGEQYF,TGTGCCAGCAGCGAGGGCAGGGGCGAGCAGTACTTC
.,13,TRBV29-1,.,TRBJ2-7,CSVPGTFSYEQYF,TGCAGCGTTCCCGGGACATTTTCCTACGAGCAGTACTTC
TRBD1,13,TRBV25-1,once,TRBJ2-2,CASFGTVTGELFF,TGTGCCAGCTTTGGGACAGTCACCGGGGAGCTGTTTTTT
.,13,TRBV7-9,.,TRBJ2-1,CASSLYGYNEQFF,TGTGCCAGCAGCTTATACGGGTACAATGAGCAGTTCTTC
TRBD2,17,TRBV23-1,.,TRBJ2-4,CASTDGGGGLAKNIQYF,TGCGCCAGCACCGATGGGGGGGGAGGCCTAGCCAAAAACATTCAGTACTTC
.,13,TRBV6-5,.,TRBJ2-1,CASSYHGSAEQFF,TGTGCCAGCAGTTACCACGGCTCCGCTGAGCAGTTCTTC
TRBD1,18,TRBV7-9,.,TRBJ1-1,CASSLQGATILIFTEAFF,TGTGCCAGCAGTTTGCAGGGGGCCACGATACTCATATTCACTGAAGCTTTCTTT
.,15,TRBV7-9,.,TRBJ1-2,CASSLEFTPPYGYTF,TGTGCCAGCAGCTTAGAGTTCACCCCCCCTTATGGCTACACCTTC
TRBD1,15,TRBV7-6,.,TRBJ2-3,CASRFGQGPTDTQYF,TGTGCCAGCAGATTCGGACAGGGACCCACAGATACGCAGTATTTT
.,13,TRBV13,.,TRBJ1-2,CASIQRGAYGYTF,TGTGCCAGCATCCAACGCGGGGCCTATGGCTACACCTTC
TRBD1,14,TRBV27,.,TRBJ2-7,CASSWDRGSYEQYF,TGTGCCAGCAGTTGGGACAGGGGATCCTACGAGCAGTACTTC
.,10,TRBV20-1,.,TRBJ2-3,CSGLLDTQYF,TGCAGTGGGCTTTTGGATACGCAGTATTTT
TRBD2,16,TRBV5-4,.,TRBJ2-5,CASSLLLAGGQETQYF,TGTGCCAGCAGCTTACTACTAGCGGGGGGCCAAGAGACCCAGTACTTC
.,16,TRBV5-1,.,TRBJ2-7,CASSPWGGGDSYEQYF,TGCGCCAGCAGCCCCTGGGGAGGGGGGGACTCCTACGAGCAGTACTTC
TRBD1,16,TRBV7-2,.,TRBJ1-4,CASSFDRATTNEKLFF,TGTGCCAGCAGCTTTGACAGGGCCACAACTAATGAAAAACTGTTTTTT
.,14,TRBV2,.,TRBJ2-7,CASSDRGDSYEQYF,TGTGCCAGCAGTGACAGGGGTGACTCCTACGAGCAGTACTTC
.,15,TRBV4-1,.,TRBJ1-3,CASSQEFSSGNTIYF,TGCGCCAGCAGCCAAGAGTTCAGCTCTGGAAACACCATATATTTT